The 31 T cell receptor beta chains reported below all come from one sample, sequenced in a study of blood T cell repertoires in COVID-19. Libraries were prepared by immunoSEQ multiplex PCR; TCRdb keeps only in-frame clonotypes and omits some of them. The sample holds 250,000 to 300,000 clones, about 89% seen once. The material sequenced was PBMCs or T cells enriched from blood (not recorded which). The receptors here all came from a man aged 35 to 55 who had recovered from COVID-19.

The rearrangement links TRBV28 to TRBJ2-2; no definite D call. The CDR3 runs to 13 residues. Per the germline V gene, CDR1 is MDHEN and CDR2 is SYDVKM. Trimming removed 7 bases from V and 6 bases from J, with 12 bases in between. In nucleotides, the CDR3 is TGTGCCAGCAACGAGGTTCGGGCCGGGGAGCTGTTTTTT. This encodes CASNEVRAGELFF.

The chain is built from TRBV21-1 and TRBJ2-1; TRBD1, the table's D call, lacks a check against the DNA. TRBV21-1 is listed as a pseudogene. The length of the CDR3 is 16 residues. CDR3 nucleotides: TGTGCCAGCAGCAAAAGTCCGGGACAGGGGTTTGATGAGCAGTTCTTC. Protein: CASSKSPGQGFDEQFF.

This clone showed up many times. The CDR3 reads CSAYSTSTLHF. The CDR3 DNA is TGCAGTGCTTACAGTACTAGCACCCTCCACTTT. V and J are TRBV20-1 and TRBJ1-6, with unresolved D. CDR3 length equals 11 residues. The germline CDR1 and CDR2 sequences are DFQATT and SNEGSKA (reference sequence). V was shortened by 5 bases and J by 14 bases, with 13 bases between the two germline ends.

The chain uses TRBV19 and TRBJ1-5; weak D call: TRBD1 (5 bases). The CDR3 covers 15 residues. Trimming removed 1 base from V and 5 bases from J, with 12 bases in between. Germline V gives CDR1 LNHDA, CDR2 SQIVND (reference sequence). CDR3 loop: CASSIGGGEDQPQHF. As DNA, the CDR3 is TGTGCCAGTAGTATAGGTGGGGGGGAGGATCAGCCCCAGCATTTT.

V usage is TRBV5-4 and J usage is TRBJ2-1, with 10 positions matching TRBD2. The CDR3 sequence is 15 residues long. V shed 3 bases and J 3 bases; nucleotides not matched to a gene: 3. Germline-derived CDR1 and CDR2 are SGHNT and YYREEE (reference sequence). In DNA form, the CDR3 reads TGTGCCAGCAGCTACAGCGGGGGGGTCTACAATGAGCAGTTCTTC. It specifies CASSYSGGVYNEQFF. Combining the CDR3 with reference TRBV5-4 and TRBJ2-1 gives the whole variable domain ETGVTQSPTHLIKTRGQQVTLRCSSQSGHNTVSWYQQALGQGPQFIFQYYREEENGRGNFPPRFSGLQFPNYSSELNVNALELDDSALYLCASSYSGGVYNEQFFGPGTRLTVL.

This chain connects TRBV9 to TRBJ2-7, with 12 bases matching TRBD1. This CDR3 contains 14 residues. The trim removed 3 bases at V and 6 bases at J, leaving 4 bases unmatched. The germline V gene encodes CDR1 SGDLS and CDR2 YYNGEE. Written as DNA, the CDR3 is TGTGCCAGCAGCGACCGGGACAGGGGGCCCGAGCAGTACTTC. Translated: CASSDRDRGPEQYF.

The rearrangement uses TRBV14 and TRBJ2-7, with 9 bases that match TRBD1. Looked up from germline, CDR1 is SGHDN and CDR2 is FVKESK. CDR3 size: 15 residues. The V and J ends lost 2 bases and 4 bases, in that order; junction bases with no gene match: 6. CDR3 region: CASSQLDRGTYEQYF. In DNA, the CDR3 is TGTGCCAGCAGCCAATTGGACAGGGGTACTTACGAGCAGTACTTC.

This rearrangement joins TRBV4-1 to TRBJ2-5, with TRBD1 matching 9 bases. This CDR3 is 19 amino acids long. V shed 3 bases and J 4 bases; nucleotides not matched to a gene: 18. Germline values: CDR1 MGHRA, CDR2 YSYEKL. The CDR3 DNA follows: TGCGCCAGCAGCCAGGCATCCGGGACAGGGTATGTTAGAGGAGAGACCCAGTACTTC. It specifies CASSQASGTGYVRGETQYF.

This clone has just one count. The chain employs TRBV19 and TRBJ2-3; 13 bases map to TRBD2. The CDR3 covers 17 residues. Germline lookup yields CDR1 LNHDA and CDR2 SQIVND (reference sequence). Losses at the gene ends were 5 bases for V and 4 bases for J; bases not matched to a gene: 9. The CDR3 bases are TGTGCCAGTAGTCCGCCATGGACTAGCGGGAGATCAGATACGCAGTATTTT. As protein: CASSPPWTSGRSDTQYF.

The chain has TRBV3-1 (or the pseudogene TRBV3-2) and TRBJ1-5, with 7 positions matching TRBD1. V dropped 2 bases and J dropped 6; count of bases not matched to a gene: 7. Germline V lookup: CDR1 LGHDT, CDR2 YNNKEL (reference sequence). The length of the CDR3 is 15 residues. The chain's CDR3 is CASSQTPGQLQPQHF. The CDR3 nucleotides are TGTGCCAGCAGCCAAACCCCGGGACAGCTTCAGCCCCAGCATTTT.

The chain carries TRBV3-1 (or the pseudogene TRBV3-2) and TRBJ1-5, with 7 bases that match TRBD1. J gave up 6 bases and V 2 bases, and 7 bases lay outside the gene matches. This CDR3 is built from 15 residues. Germline CDR1 is LGHDT and CDR2 is YNNKEL (reference sequence). The CDR3 nucleotides are TGTGCCAGCAGCCAATCTGACAGGGTGAGTCAGCCCCAGCATTTT. Amino acids: CASSQSDRVSQPQHF.

This clone appeared once. V usage is TRBV29-1 and J usage is TRBJ1-1; D call uncertain. Trimming shortened V by 8 bases and J by 0 bases, and 13 bases separated the two germline ends. The CDR3 contains 13 residues. CDR1 SQVTM and CDR2 ANQGSEA come from the germline V gene. CDR3 coding DNA: TGCAGCATGGCGGCCAGTCTGAACACTGAAGCTTTCTTT. This codes for CSMAASLNTEAFF.

This clone came up once. The chain has TRBV6-5 and TRBJ2-3; D remains ambiguous. Germline V lookup: CDR1 MNHEY, CDR2 SVGAGI. The CDR3 spans 12 residues. V was shortened by 10 bases and J by 6 bases, with 14 bases between the two germline ends. This chain's CDR3 is CATHPGRDTQYF. The CDR3 nucleotides read TGTGCCACCCACCCTGGCAGGGATACGCAGTATTTT.

The V and J genes are TRBV9 and TRBJ1-1; 7 bases map to TRBD1. Germline CDR1 and CDR2: SGDLS and YYNGEE. V shed 2 bases and J 4 bases; nucleotides not matched to a gene: 8. There are 15 residues in the CDR3. This chain's CDR3 is CASSVWKQGSTEAFF. CDR3 sequence (DNA): TGTGCCAGCAGCGTGTGGAAACAGGGGAGCACTGAAGCTTTCTTT.

V and J are TRBV7-3 and TRBJ2-1, with a possible D match to TRBD1 (5 bases). V was clipped by 2 bases and J by 4 bases, with 9 bases between them. Germline V CDR1 and CDR2: SGHTA, FQGTGA. CDR3 size: 14 residues. The CDR3 loop reads CASSLVPGYNEQFF. DNA of the CDR3: TGTGCCAGCAGCTTAGTTCCAGGGTACAATGAGCAGTTCTTC.

This clone appeared a single time. This chain connects TRBV4-1 to TRBJ2-7, with D tentatively TRBD1 (6 bases). Trimming removed 4 bases at V and 3 bases at J, with 13 bases between. CDR1 and CDR2 from the germline V gene are MGHRA and YSYEKL. The CDR3 extends over 14 amino acids. The CDR3 DNA is TGCGCCAGCAGCCCAACGACAGGTTACTACGAGCAGTACTTC. Amino acid sequence: CASSPTTGYYEQYF.

The V gene is TRBV5-6, the J gene TRBJ2-3, with D unresolved. Per the germline V gene, CDR1 is SGHDT and CDR2 is YYEEEE. Trimming left V 2 bases short and J 0 bases short, with 7 bases between. This CDR3 region has 14 residues. DNA for the CDR3: TGTGCCAGCAGCTTTTGGGCGAGCACAGATACGCAGTATTTT. It yields the protein CASSFWASTDTQYF.

J is TRBJ1-1 and V is TRBV7-9, with 8 nucleotides matching TRBD1. This CDR3 contains 15 residues. Unmatched junction bases numbered 4, after V lost 3 bases and J lost 1 base. CDR1 is SEHNR, CDR2 FQNEAQ, per germline (reference sequence). CDR3 DNA: TGTGCCAGCAGCTTGTGGACAGGGCGGAACACTGAAGCTTTCTTT. Protein product: CASSLWTGRNTEAFF.

V gene TRBV19 combines with J gene TRBJ1-6, with D uncertain. V gave up 5 bases and J gave up 5 bases, with 7 bases separating them. The germline V gene has CDR1 LNHDA and CDR2 SQIVND (reference sequence). This CDR3 spans 13 amino acids. The CDR3 loop reads CASSLADNSPLHF. The CDR3 bases are TGTGCCAGTAGTTTGGCGGATAATTCACCCCTCCACTTT.

This clone has a handful of counts. This chain connects TRBV19 to TRBJ1-5, with TRBD1 matching over 7 bases. Trimming took 3 bases from V and 0 from J; bases not matched to a gene: 8. The CDR3 length is 17 residues. Looked up from germline, CDR1 is LNHDA and CDR2 is SQIVND (reference sequence). CDR3 nucleotide sequence: TGTGCCAGTAGTATTTGGGGACAGCCGAATAGCAATCAGCCCCAGCATTTT. Its protein is CASSIWGQPNSNQPQHF.

For the CDR3, the DNA is TGTGCCAGCTCACCTTGGGACAGGGGGGTCTATGGCTACACCTTC. It translates to CASSPWDRGVYGYTF. This chain connects TRBV18 to TRBJ1-2, with TRBD1 identical over 11 bases. Looked up from germline, CDR1 is KGHSH and CDR2 is LQKENI. There are 15 residues in the CDR3. Losses at the gene ends were 3 bases for V and 4 bases for J; bases not matched to a gene: 4.

This clone appeared a single time. J is TRBJ2-7 and V is TRBV11-3, with D possibly matching TRBD1 (6 bases). The CDR3 sequence is 17 residues long. Germline CDR1 SGHNT, CDR2 YENEEA. V shed 3 bases and J shed 3 bases, with 21 bases lying between them. The CDR3 nucleotides are TGTGCCAGCAGCTTGGGGTCCGATATGGACAGATACTACGAGCAGTACTTC. It encodes CASSLGSDMDRYYEQYF.

The rearrangement links TRBV28 to TRBJ2-3; 10 bases are shared with TRBD2. The CDR3 runs to 16 residues. The trim removed 4 bases at V and 14 bases at J, leaving 18 bases unmatched. The germline V gene has CDR1 MDHEN and CDR2 SYDVKM. The CDR3 coding sequence is TGTGCCAGCAGTTATCCGCCCACTTCCAGCGGGGGGGGGCGGTATTTT. Protein product: CASSYPPTSSGGGRYF.

The gene calls are TRBV3-1 (or the pseudogene TRBV3-2) and TRBJ1-4; TRBD1 aligns across 9 bases. Trimming removed 1 base from V and 8 bases from J; junction bases left unmatched: 8. The germline V gene has CDR1 LGHDT and CDR2 YNNKEL (reference sequence). The CDR3 consists of 16 residues. Here the CDR3 reads CASSQVGTGTVEKLFF. CDR3 in DNA: TGTGCCAGCAGCCAAGTCGGGACAGGGACGGTCGAAAAACTGTTTTTT.

The rearrangement links TRBV10-3 to TRBJ1-1, with D uncertain. CDR1 is ENHRY and CDR2 is SYGVKD in the germline V gene. The CDR3 covers 14 residues. V was pared by 0 bases and J by 3 bases, with 8 bases between. The CDR3 DNA follows: TGTGCCATCAGTGAGTCTTGGGGAGACACTGAAGCTTTCTTT. Amino acids: CAISESWGDTEAFF.

This chain uses TRBV10-3 with TRBJ2-7; 9 nucleotides match TRBD1. Trimming removed 6 bases from V and 2 bases from J; junction bases left unmatched: 5. Germline loops: CDR1 ENHRY, CDR2 SYGVKD. The CDR3 contains 14 residues. In DNA, the CDR3 is TGTGCCATCAGCATGGACAGGGGTCCCTACGAGCAGTACTTC. This gives the protein CAISMDRGPYEQYF.

The J gene is TRBJ1-1, the V gene TRBV6-2 or TRBV6-3; D not resolved. CDR3 length equals 15 residues. V lost 0 bases to trimming and J lost 3 bases, with 11 bases between them. Germline CDR1 is MNHEY and CDR2 is SVGEGT. The CDR3 DNA sequence: TGTGCCAGCAGTTACTCCGCAATTCGGGACACTGAAGCTTTCTTT. This sequence encodes CASSYSAIRDTEAFF.

The rearrangement links TRBV19 to TRBJ2-3, with 8 bases aligning to TRBD2. This CDR3 spans 16 amino acids. CDR1 and CDR2 from the germline V gene are LNHDA and SQIVND (reference sequence). V was pared by 3 bases and J by 7 bases, with 12 bases of the junction left unmatched. DNA for the CDR3: TGTGCCAGTAGTATGGACCAGCGGGGGCCTGGAAATACGCAGTATTTT. Its protein is CASSMDQRGPGNTQYF.

The table lists this clone with a count of one. The chain has TRBV10-3 and TRBJ2-7; tentative D call: TRBD1 (6 bases). Germline V gene data show CDR1 as ENHRY and CDR2 as SYGVKD. Trimming removed 2 bases from V and 6 bases from J, with 14 bases in between. The CDR3 sequence is 14 residues long. In nucleotides, the CDR3 is TGTGCCATCAGTGAGACCGGTCAGGGGATCGAGCAGTACTTC. Protein: CAISETGQGIEQYF.

The J gene is TRBJ1-2, the V gene TRBV13, with D hard to call. V lost 5 bases to trimming and J lost 1 base, with 26 bases between them. The germline CDR1 and CDR2 sequences are PRHDT and FYEKMQ (reference sequence). The length of the CDR3 is 19 residues. The CDR3 is CASSPTGRFTSMGNYGYTF. The CDR3 DNA reads TGTGCCAGCAGCCCCACGGGAAGGTTTACTTCTATGGGTAACTATGGCTACACCTTC. The variable domain in full, with the rest retrieved from reference TRBV13 and TRBJ1-2, is AAGVIQSPRHLIKEKRETATLKCYPIPRHDTVYWYQQGPGQDPQFLISFYEKMQSDKGSIPDRFSAQQFSDYHSELNMSSLELGDSALYFCASSPTGRFTSMGNYGYTFGSGTRLTVV.

The rearrangement uses TRBV7-9 and TRBJ2-2; 13 bases are a match to TRBD2. The CDR3 extends over 17 amino acids. V lost 5 bases and J lost 1; bases outside the gene matches: 4. In germline, CDR1 is SEHNR, CDR2 FQNEAQ (reference sequence). CDR3 nucleotide sequence: TGTGCCAGCAGCCCGGGACTAGCGGGGAAGAACACCGGGGAGCTGTTTTTT. It yields the protein CASSPGLAGKNTGELFF.